The 21 T cell receptor beta chains presented below share a single source sample, sequenced in a study of T cell responses to AZD1222 COVID-19 vaccine. Clones were read by immunoSEQ multiplex PCR, and TCRdb kept only the in-frame ones, dropping some. The table includes 120,000 to 150,000 clones, 92% detected once. The sequences come from peripheral blood, collected 28 days after the second AZD1222 dose. The source of these receptors is an adult who received the AZD1222 COVID-19 vaccine.

V usage is TRBV6-5 and J usage is TRBJ2-2; D gene ambiguous. The germline V gene encodes CDR1 MNHEY and CDR2 SVGAGI. The CDR3 has 12 residues. Trimming took off 2 bases at V and 7 bases at J, with 5 bases between the two ends. This chain's CDR3 is CASSYGVGELFF. The CDR3 DNA follows: TGTGCCAGCAGTTACGGGGTCGGGGAGCTGTTTTTT.

CDR3 in DNA: TGCGCCAGCAGTGAAGGAGCGTCCAACTATGGCTACACCTTC. Amino acids: CASSEGASNYGYTF. This chain uses TRBV10-1 with TRBJ1-2; D not certain. Looked up from germline, CDR1 is WNHNN and CDR2 is SYGVQD (reference sequence). Trimming shortened V by 3 bases and J by 2 bases, and 10 bases separated the two germline ends. The CDR3 is 14 amino acids.

The J gene is TRBJ1-1, the V gene TRBV27, with TRBD1 matching over 10 bases. The CDR3 has 15 amino acids. Germline V gives CDR1 MNHEY, CDR2 SMNVEV (reference sequence). The V segment lost 4 bases and the J segment 6 bases; nucleotides outside the gene matches: 8. This chain's CDR3 is CASSSYGTGEAEAFF. CDR3 coding DNA: TGTGCCAGCAGTTCATACGGGACAGGGGAGGCTGAAGCTTTCTTT.

CDR3 DNA sequence: TGTGCCAGCAGCTTGGCCCCGACAGGGGGTGAAAAACTGTTTTTT. Amino acid sequence: CASSLAPTGGEKLFF. The chain employs TRBV5-6 and TRBJ1-4; the match to TRBD1 covers 9 bases. Germline CDR1 and CDR2: SGHDT and YYEEEE. Trimming at V came to 0 bases and at J to 7 bases, leaving 4 bases not matched to a gene. The CDR3 sequence is 15 residues long.

The genes are TRBV7-9 and TRBJ1-5; possible D gene TRBD1, 5 bases. Germline CDR1 SEHNR, CDR2 FQNEAQ (reference sequence). Trimming cost V 8 bases and J 3 bases, with 11 bases left between them. This CDR3 region has 13 residues. The CDR3: CASGDRNNQPQHF. The DNA for the CDR3 is TGTGCCAGCGGAGACAGAAACAATCAGCCCCAGCATTTT.

This rearrangement joins TRBV6-5 to TRBJ1-1; no definite D call. The CDR3 is made up of 15 amino acids. Trimming took off 0 bases at V and 1 base at J, with 9 bases between the two ends. Germline CDR1 MNHEY, CDR2 SVGAGI. The CDR3 reads CASSYSGRSNTEAFF. The CDR3 DNA reads as TGTGCCAGCAGTTACTCCGGCAGATCGAACACTGAAGCTTTCTTT.

The V call is TRBV5-4, the J call TRBJ1-6, with D tentatively TRBD1 (5 bases). The V end was cut by 6 bases, the J end by 12 bases, with 28 bases between. Germline V gene lookup returns CDR1 SGHNT and CDR2 YYREEE (reference sequence). The CDR3 contains 17 residues. The CDR3 nucleotides are TGTGCCAGCAATTCCCAGTCGGGGGGGAACCGATGGGAACCCCTCCACTTT. Protein: CASNSQSGGNRWEPLHF.

The V gene is TRBV7-2, the J gene TRBJ2-5; TRBD1 matches 8 bases. The CDR3 length is 16 residues. Losses at the gene ends were 0 bases for V and 4 bases for J; bases not matched to a gene: 7. Germline CDR1 and CDR2: SGHTA and FQGNSA. In DNA, the CDR3 is TGTGCCAGCAGCTTAGCCCTACAGGGGGTTGGAGAGACCCAGTACTTC. Its translation is CASSLALQGVGETQYF.

This chain joins TRBV5-1 and TRBJ1-6; possible D gene TRBD1, 6 bases. This CDR3 has 15 amino acids. V lost 0 bases and J lost 5, with 9 bases in between. Germline V CDR1 and CDR2: SGHRS, YFSETQ. The CDR3 loop is CASSLGGTNNSPLHF. CDR3 in DNA: TGCGCCAGCAGCTTGGGGGGGACAAATAATTCACCCCTCCACTTT.

The genes are TRBV19 and TRBJ2-7, with 7 bases that match TRBD1. Germline V CDR1 and CDR2: LNHDA, SQIVND (reference sequence). The CDR3 runs to 16 residues. V trimming: 4 bases; J trimming: 2 bases; junction bases outside the gene matches: 11. The DNA of the CDR3 is TGTGCCAGTAGTACAGCACAGGGGCTTCAACCCTACGAGCAGTACTTC. This translates into CASSTAQGLQPYEQYF.

The genes are TRBV7-9 and TRBJ1-1; weak D call: TRBD1 (6 bases). The CDR3 totals 16 residues. Germline V CDR1 and CDR2: SEHNR, FQNEAQ (reference sequence). Trimming shortened V by 1 base and J by 0 bases, and 12 bases separated the two germline ends. CDR3: CASSLEGGHVNTEAFF. In nucleotides, the CDR3 is TGTGCCAGCAGCTTAGAAGGGGGGCACGTGAACACTGAAGCTTTCTTT.

The rearrangement links TRBV24-1 to TRBJ1-5, with no clear D. The CDR3 runs to 12 residues. Trimming took off 3 bases at V and 8 bases at J, with 7 bases between the two ends. Looked up from germline, CDR1 is KGHDR and CDR2 is SFDVKD. Here the CDR3 reads CATSDPGKPQHF. CDR3 in DNA: TGTGCCACCAGTGATCCCGGAAAGCCCCAGCATTTT.

This chain connects TRBV16 to TRBJ2-3; D uncertain. The V end was cut by 4 bases, the J end by 1 base, with 3 bases between. CDR3 length: 12 amino acids. The germline gives CDR1 KGHSY, CDR2 FQNENV. The CDR3 here is CASSLRTDTQYF. CDR3 bases: TGTGCCAGCAGCCTGCGCACAGATACGCAGTATTTT. Looking up the rest from reference TRBV16 and TRBJ2-3 gives the full variable domain: GEEVAQTPKHLVRGEGQKAKLYCAPIKGHSYVFWYQQVLKNEFKFLISFQNENVFDETGMPKERFSAKCLPNSPCSLEIQATKLEDSAVYFCASSLRTDTQYFGPGTRLTVL.

The chain combines TRBV7-2 with TRBJ2-3, with 12 bases aligning to TRBD2. There are 14 residues in the CDR3. The germline V gene has CDR1 SGHTA and CDR2 FQGNSA. V lost 5 bases, J lost 8 bases, and 5 bases stayed unmatched. The CDR3, as DNA: TGTGCCAGCAGCGGCCCTAGCGGGAGGGCTACGCAGTATTTT. The encoded protein is CASSGPSGRATQYF.

The rearrangement links TRBV3-1 (or the pseudogene TRBV3-2) to TRBJ1-2; no firm D call. The V gene's germline CDR1 is LGHDT and CDR2 YNNKEL (reference sequence). V was trimmed by 1 base and J by 1 base, leaving 7 bases between them. This CDR3 comprises 14 residues. This CDR3 reads CASSQGPNNYGYTF. CDR3 DNA sequence: TGTGCCAGCAGCCAAGGACCGAATAACTATGGCTACACCTTC.

The CDR3 is CASSYRGQGATF. CDR3 DNA sequence: TGTGCCAGCAGTTACCGGGGACAGGGGGCCACCTTC. The chain links TRBV6-5 to TRBJ1-2, with TRBD1 identical over 12 bases. With V trimmed by 2 bases and J by 13 bases, 2 bases remained unmatched. Germline V CDR1 and CDR2: MNHEY, SVGAGI. The CDR3 sequence is 12 residues long.

The V call is TRBV18, the J call TRBJ2-1; 10 bases map to TRBD2. J gave up 6 bases and V 3 bases, and 5 bases lay outside the gene matches. Germline values: CDR1 KGHSH, CDR2 LQKENI. The CDR3 totals 15 residues. This CDR3 is CASSPAGTSVNEQFF. The CDR3 DNA sequence: TGTGCCAGCTCACCTGCCGGGACTAGCGTCAATGAGCAGTTCTTC.

The V and J genes are TRBV6-4 and TRBJ2-1; 8 nucleotides align to TRBD2. This CDR3 is 15 amino acids long. The V segment lost 6 bases and the J segment 7 bases; nucleotides outside the gene matches: 11. The germline V gene encodes CDR1 MRHNA and CDR2 SNTAGT. CDR3 sequence reads: CASSVAGTRRNEQFF. As DNA, the CDR3 is TGTGCCAGCAGCGTCGCCGGGACTAGACGGAATGAGCAGTTCTTC.

The V gene is TRBV25-1, the J gene TRBJ1-2; weak D call: TRBD1 (5 bases). CDR3 length equals 13 residues. Looked up from germline, CDR1 is MGHDK and CDR2 is SYGVNS. V lost 5 bases to trimming and J lost 7 bases, with 14 bases between them. The DNA for the CDR3 is TGTGCCAGCAGTCGGGACCCCGCGGGTGGCTACACCTTC. Protein product: CASSRDPAGGYTF.

The chain uses TRBV29-1 and TRBJ1-2, with 10 bases matching TRBD1. Losses at the gene ends were 6 bases for V and 6 bases for J; bases not matched to a gene: 4. The V gene's germline CDR1 is SQVTM and CDR2 ANQGSEA. The CDR3 consists of 12 residues. CDR3 residues: CSVPGTGDGYTF. The CDR3 nucleotides are TGCAGCGTCCCCGGGACAGGGGATGGCTACACCTTC.

The J gene is TRBJ1-2, the V gene TRBV19, with a possible D match to TRBD1 (6 bases). V was pared by 4 bases and J by 4 bases, with 19 bases between. The CDR3 has 16 residues. Germline CDR1 is LNHDA and CDR2 is SQIVND (reference sequence). DNA of the CDR3: TGTGCCAGTAGTAACCTTCTACAGGGCGAGACCTATGGCTACACCTTC. It encodes CASSNLLQGETYGYTF.